A single sample is the source of the 8 T cell receptor beta chains below, sequenced in a study of blood T cell repertoires in COVID-19. Produced via immunoSEQ multiplex PCR; TCRdb's table is partial and in-frame only. The sample lists under 65,000 clones, 70% to 90% occurring once. Sample: peripheral blood. These receptors were taken from a man aged 55 to 69 with acute or convalescent COVID-19.

This clone appeared a single time. The rearrangement uses TRBV6-5 and TRBJ2-5; possible D gene TRBD1, 6 bases. Germline V gene lookup returns CDR1 MNHEY and CDR2 SVGAGI. V was pared by 6 bases and J by 5 bases, with 16 bases between. The CDR3 consists of 14 residues. CDR3 amino acids: CASSHYVQGETQYF. In nucleotides, the CDR3 is TGTGCCAGCAGCCATTACGTACAGGGTGAGACCCAGTACTTC.

The CDR3 sequence is CASSPRGGERYNEQFF. CDR3 sequence (DNA): TGTGCCAGCAGCCCCCGAGGGGGGGAGAGATACAATGAGCAGTTCTTC. The chain employs TRBV7-9 and TRBJ2-1, with D perhaps matching TRBD2 (7 bases). Trimming stripped 5 bases from V and 4 bases from J, with 18 bases between. This CDR3 is built from 16 residues. Germline-derived CDR1 and CDR2 are SEHNR and FQNEAQ (reference sequence). The variable domain in full, with the rest retrieved from reference TRBV7-9 and TRBJ2-1, is DTGVSQNPRHKITKRGQNVTFRCDPISEHNRLYWYRQTLGQGPEFLTYFQNEAQLEKSRLLSDRFSAERPKGSFSTLEIQRTEQGDSAMYLCASSPRGGERYNEQFFGPGTRLTVL.

The chain links TRBV4-1 to TRBJ2-3; D is uncertain. The V gene lost 4 bases and the J gene lost 1 base, with 12 bases spanning the gap. CDR3 length: 15 residues. Germline CDR1 is MGHRA and CDR2 is YSYEKL. As DNA, the CDR3 is TGCGCCAGCAGCCCTCGTTTAGCAGGCACAGATACGCAGTATTTT. Translating gives CASSPRLAGTDTQYF.

The chain recombines TRBV10-1 with TRBJ2-3; possible D gene TRBD1, 5 bases. This CDR3 spans 14 amino acids. The germline gives CDR1 WNHNN, CDR2 SYGVQD (reference sequence). The V and J ends lost 6 bases and 3 bases respectively, with 13 bases between them. The CDR3, as DNA: TGCGCCAGCAGCGACGCAGGGCCAACAGATACGCAGTATTTT. Its translation: CASSDAGPTDTQYF.

The V and J genes are TRBV3-1 (or the pseudogene TRBV3-2) and TRBJ1-1; D ambiguous. Trimming cost V 2 bases and J 1 base, with 8 bases left between them. The CDR3 runs to 14 residues. Germline V gene data show CDR1 as LGHDT and CDR2 as YNNKEL (reference sequence). The CDR3 loop is CASSQNRRNTEAFF. The DNA for the CDR3 is TGTGCCAGCAGCCAAAATCGGAGGAACACTGAAGCTTTCTTT.

This clone was seen more than once but under ten times. The V gene is TRBV29-1, the J gene TRBJ2-1, with no clear D. Germline-derived CDR1 and CDR2 are SQVTM and ANQGSEA. Trimming pared 4 bases from V and 0 bases from J, leaving 7 bases between. This CDR3 has 13 residues. The CDR3 loop is CSVASSSYNEQFF. The CDR3 bases are TGCAGCGTTGCCAGTTCCTCCTACAATGAGCAGTTCTTC.

This chain connects TRBV27 to TRBJ2-3; the D gene is possibly TRBD2 (7 bases). The CDR3 totals 15 residues. V lost 6 bases, J lost 2 bases, and 15 bases lay in between. Looked up from germline, CDR1 is MNHEY and CDR2 is SMNVEV (reference sequence). The CDR3 sequence is CASSLLRGATDTQYF. The CDR3, as DNA: TGTGCCAGCAGCCTCCTCCGGGGGGCCACAGATACGCAGTATTTT.

The chain couples TRBV2 to TRBJ2-2; 11 bases agree with TRBD2. Unmatched junction bases numbered 3, after V lost 8 bases and J lost 4 bases. This CDR3 region has 14 residues. Germline-derived CDR1 and CDR2 are SNHLY and FYNNEI. The CDR3 spells CASLAGGITGELFF. The CDR3 region has the DNA TGTGCCAGCCTAGCGGGAGGTATCACCGGGGAGCTGTTTTTT.